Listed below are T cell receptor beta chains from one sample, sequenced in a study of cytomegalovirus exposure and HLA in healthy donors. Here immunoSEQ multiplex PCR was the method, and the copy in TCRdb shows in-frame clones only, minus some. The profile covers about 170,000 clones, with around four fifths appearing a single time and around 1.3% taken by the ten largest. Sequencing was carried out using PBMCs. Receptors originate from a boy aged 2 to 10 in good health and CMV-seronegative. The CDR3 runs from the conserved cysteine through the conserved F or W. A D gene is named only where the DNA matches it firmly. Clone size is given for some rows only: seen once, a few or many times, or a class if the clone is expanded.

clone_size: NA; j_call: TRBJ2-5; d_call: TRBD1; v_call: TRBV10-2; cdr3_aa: CASIWTGRETQYF; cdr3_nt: TGCGCCAGCATTTGGACAGGGCGAGAGACCCAGTACTTC
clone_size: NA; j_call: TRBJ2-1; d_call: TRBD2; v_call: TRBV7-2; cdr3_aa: CASSLGGGPFDEQFF; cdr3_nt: TGTGCCAGCAGCTTAGGCGGGGGGCCTTTCGATGAGCAGTTCTTC
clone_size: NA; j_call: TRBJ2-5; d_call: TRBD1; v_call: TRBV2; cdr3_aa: CASKTGQGEETQYF; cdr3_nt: TGTGCCAGCAAGACGGGACAGGGGGAAGAGACCCAGTACTTC
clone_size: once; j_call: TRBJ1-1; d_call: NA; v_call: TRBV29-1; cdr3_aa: CSVPRNTEAFF; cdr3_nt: TGCAGCGTTCCTAGGAACACTGAAGCTTTCTTT
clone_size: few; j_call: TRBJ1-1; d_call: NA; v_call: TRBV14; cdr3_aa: CASSHRGHKFSEAFF; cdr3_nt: TGTGCCAGCAGCCATAGGGGACATAAATTTTCTGAAGCTTTCTTT
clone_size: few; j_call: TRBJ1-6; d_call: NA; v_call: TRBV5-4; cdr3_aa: CASSSADSRYNSPLHF; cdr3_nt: TGTGCCAGCAGCTCAGCTGACAGCCGTTATAATTCACCCCTCCACTTT
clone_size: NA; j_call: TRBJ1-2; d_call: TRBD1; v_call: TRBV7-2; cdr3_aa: CASRVPGQGAEGYTF; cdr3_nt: TGTGCCAGCAGAGTCCCGGGACAGGGGGCTGAAGGCTACACCTTC
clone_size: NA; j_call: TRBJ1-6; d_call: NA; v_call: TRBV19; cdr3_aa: CASSPRTGSYNSPLHF; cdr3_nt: TGTGCCAGTTCTCCCCGAACAGGCTCCTATAATTCACCCCTCCACTTT
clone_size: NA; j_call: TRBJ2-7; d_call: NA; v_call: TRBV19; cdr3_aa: CASSIVHQSRDEQYF; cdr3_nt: TGTGCCAGTAGTATTGTTCATCAGTCCCGGGACGAGCAGTACTTC
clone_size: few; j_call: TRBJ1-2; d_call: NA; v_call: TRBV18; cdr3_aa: CASSLRTMNYGYTF; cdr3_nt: TGTGCCAGCTCACTTAGGACAATGAACTATGGCTACACCTTC
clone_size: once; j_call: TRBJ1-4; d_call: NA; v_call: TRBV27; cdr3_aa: CASSPTGATNEKLFF; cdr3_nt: TGTGCCAGCAGCCCGACAGGAGCAACTAATGAAAAACTGTTTTTT
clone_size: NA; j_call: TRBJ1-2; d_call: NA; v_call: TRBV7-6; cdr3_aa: CASSLRAGDGYTF; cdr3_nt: TGTGCCAGCAGCTTAAGGGCAGGGGACGGCTACACCTTC
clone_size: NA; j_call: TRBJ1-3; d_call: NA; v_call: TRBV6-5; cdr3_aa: CASSYHRDSGNTIYF; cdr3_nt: TGTGCCAGCAGTTACCATCGGGACTCTGGAAACACCATATATTTT
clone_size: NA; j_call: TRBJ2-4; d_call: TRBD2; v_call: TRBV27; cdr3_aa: CASSSWTSPSGRDIQYF; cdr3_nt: TGTGCCAGCAGTTCCTGGACATCTCCCTCCGGGAGGGACATTCAGTACTTC
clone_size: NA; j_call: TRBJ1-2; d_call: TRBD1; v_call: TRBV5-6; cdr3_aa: CASSIGTANYGYTF; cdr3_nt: TGTGCCAGCAGCATAGGGACAGCTAACTATGGCTACACCTTC
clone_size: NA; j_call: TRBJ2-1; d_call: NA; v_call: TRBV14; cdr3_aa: CASSQRLLVGEGYNEQFF; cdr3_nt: TGTGCCAGCAGCCAACGCCTCCTGGTGGGAGAGGGCTACAATGAGCAGTTCTTC
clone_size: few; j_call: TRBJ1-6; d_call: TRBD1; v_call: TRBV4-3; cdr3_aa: CASSRGQGSYNSPLHF; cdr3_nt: TGCGCCAGCAGCCGGGGACAGGGGTCCTATAATTCACCCCTCCACTTT
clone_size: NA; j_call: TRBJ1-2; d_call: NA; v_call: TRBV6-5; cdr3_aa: CASSPGLVGEGYTF; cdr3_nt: TGTGCCAGCAGTCCGGGGTTGGTAGGAGAGGGCTACACCTTC
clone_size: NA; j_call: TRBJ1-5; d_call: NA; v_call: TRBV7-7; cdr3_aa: CASRGPGGPQHF; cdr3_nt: TGTGCCAGCAGGGGACCGGGGGGGCCCCAGCATTTT
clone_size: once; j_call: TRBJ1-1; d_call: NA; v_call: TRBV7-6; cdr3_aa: CASTLNSGNTEAFF; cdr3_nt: TGTGCCAGCACCCTTAATTCAGGGAACACTGAAGCTTTCTTT
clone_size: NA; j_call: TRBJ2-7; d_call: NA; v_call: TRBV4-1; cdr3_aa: CASGGGSLHEQYF; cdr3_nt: TGCGCCAGCGGGGGCGGGAGTCTCCACGAGCAGTACTTC
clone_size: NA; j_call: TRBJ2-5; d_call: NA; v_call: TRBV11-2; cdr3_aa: CASSPNGLGEETQYF; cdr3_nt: TGTGCCAGCAGTCCGAACGGTCTTGGGGAGGAGACCCAGTACTTC
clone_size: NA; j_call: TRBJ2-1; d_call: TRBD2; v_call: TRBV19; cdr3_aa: CASSIRTSGRNNEQFF; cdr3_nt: TGTGCCAGTAGTATTAGGACTAGCGGGAGGAATAATGAGCAGTTCTTC
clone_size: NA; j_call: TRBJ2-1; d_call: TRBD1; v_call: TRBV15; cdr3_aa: CATSSTWDRETNEQFF; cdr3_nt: TGTGCCACCAGTAGTACTTGGGACAGGGAGACGAATGAGCAGTTCTTC
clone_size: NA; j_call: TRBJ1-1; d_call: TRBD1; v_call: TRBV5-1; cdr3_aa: CASSLEGQGLNTEAFF; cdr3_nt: TGCGCCAGCAGCTTGGAGGGACAGGGGTTGAACACTGAAGCTTTCTTT
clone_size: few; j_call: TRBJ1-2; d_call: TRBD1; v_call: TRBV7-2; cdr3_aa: CASSRRQGSGGYTF; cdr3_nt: TGTGCCAGCAGCAGAAGACAGGGGTCGGGGGGCTACACCTTC
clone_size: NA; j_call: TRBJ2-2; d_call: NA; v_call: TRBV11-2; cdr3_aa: CASSSGTSNTGELFF; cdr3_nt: TGTGCCAGCAGCTCTGGGACTTCAAACACCGGGGAGCTGTTTTTT
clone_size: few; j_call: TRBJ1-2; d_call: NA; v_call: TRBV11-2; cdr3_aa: CASSRIASNYGYTF; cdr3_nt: TGTGCCAGCAGCAGGATAGCCTCTAACTATGGCTACACCTTC
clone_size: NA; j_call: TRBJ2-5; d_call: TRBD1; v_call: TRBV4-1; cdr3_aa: CASSLLPGQGVETQYF; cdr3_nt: TGCGCCAGCAGCCTCCTCCCGGGACAGGGGGTCGAGACCCAGTACTTC
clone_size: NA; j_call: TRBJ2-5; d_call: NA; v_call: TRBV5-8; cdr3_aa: CASSLGQGGETQYF; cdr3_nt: TGTGCCAGCAGCTTGGGTCAGGGTGGAGAGACCCAGTACTTC
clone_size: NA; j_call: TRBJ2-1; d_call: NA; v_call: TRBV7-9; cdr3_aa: CASTPIEAKGEQFF; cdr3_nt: TGTGCCAGCACCCCAATCGAGGCCAAGGGGGAGCAGTTCTTC
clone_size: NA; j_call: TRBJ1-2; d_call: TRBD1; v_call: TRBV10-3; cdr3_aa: CAISEYRDRGGGYTF; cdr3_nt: TGTGCCATCAGTGAATACCGGGACAGGGGAGGAGGCTACACCTTC
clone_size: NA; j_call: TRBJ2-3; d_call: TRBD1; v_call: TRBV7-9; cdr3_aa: CASSRGQGSADTQYF; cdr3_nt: TGTGCCAGCAGCCGAGGACAGGGATCGGCAGATACGCAGTATTTT
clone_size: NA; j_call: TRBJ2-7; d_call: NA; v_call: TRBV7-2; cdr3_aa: CASSLAGESYEQYF; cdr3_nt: TGTGCCAGCAGCTTAGCTGGAGAATCCTACGAGCAGTACTTC
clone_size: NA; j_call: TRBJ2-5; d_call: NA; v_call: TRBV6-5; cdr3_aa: CASRRAFEYQETQYF; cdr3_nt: TGTGCCAGCAGGCGAGCTTTTGAGTACCAAGAGACCCAGTACTTC
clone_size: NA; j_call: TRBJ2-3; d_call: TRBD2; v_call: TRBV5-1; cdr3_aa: CASSSGGGTDTQYF; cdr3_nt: TGCGCCAGCAGCTCCGGCGGGGGGACGGATACGCAGTATTTT
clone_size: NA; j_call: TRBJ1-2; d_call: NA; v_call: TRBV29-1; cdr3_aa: CSVGEYYTF; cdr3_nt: TGCAGCGTAGGAGAATACTACACCTTC
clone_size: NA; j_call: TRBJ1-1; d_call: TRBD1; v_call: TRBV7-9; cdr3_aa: CASSGQGGSDTEAFF; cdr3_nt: TGTGCCAGCAGCGGACAGGGCGGTTCGGACACTGAAGCTTTCTTT
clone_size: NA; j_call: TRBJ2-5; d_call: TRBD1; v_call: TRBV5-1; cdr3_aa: CASSLTGTGGQETQYF; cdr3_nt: TGCGCCAGCAGCCTTACCGGGACAGGGGGCCAAGAGACCCAGTACTTC
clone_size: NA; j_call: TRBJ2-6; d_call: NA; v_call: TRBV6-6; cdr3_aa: CASGRGASGANVLTF; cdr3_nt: TGTGCCAGCGGACGGGGGGCGAGCGGGGCCAACGTCCTGACTTTC
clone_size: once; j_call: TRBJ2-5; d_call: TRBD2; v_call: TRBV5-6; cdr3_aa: CASSLVGVRGGQETQYF; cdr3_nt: TGTGCCAGCAGCTTGGTGGGGGTGCGGGGGGGCCAAGAGACCCAGTACTTC
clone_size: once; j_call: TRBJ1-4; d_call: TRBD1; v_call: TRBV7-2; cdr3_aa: CASSPGGQVNEKLFF; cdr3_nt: TGTGCCAGCAGCCCGGGGGGACAGGTCAATGAAAAACTGTTTTTT
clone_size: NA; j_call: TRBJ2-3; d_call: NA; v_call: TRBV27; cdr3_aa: CASSFLDTQYF; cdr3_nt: TGTGCCAGCAGTTTCTTGGATACGCAGTATTTT
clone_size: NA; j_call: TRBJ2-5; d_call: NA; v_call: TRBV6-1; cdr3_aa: CASRGRGNQETQYF; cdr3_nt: TGTGCCAGCAGGGGGCGGGGTAACCAAGAGACCCAGTACTTC
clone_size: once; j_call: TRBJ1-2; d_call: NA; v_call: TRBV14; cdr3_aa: CASSRNPGANYGYTF; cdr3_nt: TGTGCCAGCAGCCGGAACCCAGGCGCTAACTATGGCTACACCTTC
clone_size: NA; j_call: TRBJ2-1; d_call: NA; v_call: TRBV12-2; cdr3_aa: CASRCGTSGYYNEQFF; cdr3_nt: TGTGCAAGTCGCTGCGGGACTAGCGGTTATTACAATGAGCAGTTCTTC
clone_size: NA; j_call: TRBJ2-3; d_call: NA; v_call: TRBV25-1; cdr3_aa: CASSGSGQFFSTDTQYF; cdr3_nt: TGTGCCAGCAGTGGAAGCGGACAGTTTTTCTCCACAGATACGCAGTATTTT
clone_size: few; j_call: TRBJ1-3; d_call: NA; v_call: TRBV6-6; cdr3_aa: CATQDLTADRYF; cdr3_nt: TGTGCCACCCAGGATCTGACAGCTGACCGATATTTT
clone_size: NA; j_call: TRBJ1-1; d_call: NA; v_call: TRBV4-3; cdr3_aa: CASSQLVNTEAFF; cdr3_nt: TGCGCCAGCAGCCAGTTAGTCAACACTGAAGCTTTCTTT
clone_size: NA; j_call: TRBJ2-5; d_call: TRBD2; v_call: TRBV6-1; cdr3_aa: CASSFTSGRGETQYF; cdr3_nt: TGTGCCAGCAGCTTCACTAGCGGGAGGGGGGAGACCCAGTACTTC
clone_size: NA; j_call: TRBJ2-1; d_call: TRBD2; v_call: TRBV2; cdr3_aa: CASSGGGLAVVNEQFF; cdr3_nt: TGTGCCAGCAGTGGGGGGGGACTAGCGGTCGTTAATGAGCAGTTCTTC
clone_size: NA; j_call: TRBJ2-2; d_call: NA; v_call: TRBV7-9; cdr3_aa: CASSQGQWGRTGELFF; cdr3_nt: TGTGCCAGCAGCCAAGGGCAGTGGGGCCGCACCGGGGAGCTGTTTTTT
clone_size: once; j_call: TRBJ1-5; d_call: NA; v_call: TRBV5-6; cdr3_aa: CASSPGGRTSNQPQHF; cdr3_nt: TGTGCCAGCAGCCCGGGCGGGAGAACGAGCAATCAGCCCCAGCATTTT
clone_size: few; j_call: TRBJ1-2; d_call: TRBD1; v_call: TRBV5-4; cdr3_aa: CASSSGQDYGYTF; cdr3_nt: TGTGCCAGCAGCTCAGGACAGGACTATGGCTACACCTTC
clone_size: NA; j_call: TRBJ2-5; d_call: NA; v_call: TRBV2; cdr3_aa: CASSEAGLVGATQYF; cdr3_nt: TGTGCCAGCAGTGAAGCAGGGCTAGTTGGGGCGACCCAGTACTTC
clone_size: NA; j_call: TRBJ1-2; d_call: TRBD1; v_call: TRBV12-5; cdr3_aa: CASGRQGGKYGYTF; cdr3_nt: TGTGCTAGTGGTCGTCAAGGGGGCAAGTATGGCTACACCTTC
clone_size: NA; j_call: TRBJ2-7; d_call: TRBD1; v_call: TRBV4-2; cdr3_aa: CASSRNPGQGSHEQYF; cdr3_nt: TGTGCCAGCAGTCGCAACCCGGGACAGGGTTCCCACGAGCAGTACTTC